One and the same sample provided the 6 T cell receptor beta chains below, sequenced in a study of T-cell reconstitution after alpha-beta-depleted transplantation in children. Unique molecular identifiers were used to barcode this TCRbeta library. TCRdb analysed the PCR reads with MiXCR anew, one entry per CDR3 protein. The table lists 400,000 to 500,000 distinct CDR3 sequences, 11% of them singletons. The sequences come from PBMCs from the stem cell graft donor, collected from the stem cell graft. These TCRs come from a human donor who donated a stem cell graft to a child with acute myeloid leukemia.

This clonotype was counted a few times. The V gene is TRBV3-1, the J gene TRBJ2-2; TRBD1 matches 7 bases. The V segment lost 3 bases and the J segment 2 bases; nucleotides outside the gene matches: 3. The CDR3 spans 15 residues. The germline gives CDR1 LGHDT, CDR2 YNNKEL (reference sequence). The CDR3 here is CASSHRQGNTGELFF. CDR3 in DNA: TGTGCCAGCAGCCATAGACAGGGTAACACCGGGGAGCTGTTTTTT.

The V and J genes are TRBV3-1 and TRBJ1-3; D is possibly TRBD1 (5 bases). V lost 8 bases and J 5 bases, leaving 13 bases between the germline ends. This CDR3 contains 13 residues. Germline CDR1 reads LGHDT; CDR2 reads YNNKEL (reference sequence). The CDR3 loop is CASGQGDRNTIYF. The CDR3 bases are TGTGCCAGCGGTCAGGGAGACCGAAACACCATATATTTT.

The gene calls are TRBV27 and TRBJ2-7, with a tentative D call TRBD2 (5 bases). With 3 bases removed from V and 5 bases from J, the gap between germline ends came to 8 bases. The germline CDR1 and CDR2 sequences are MNHEY and SMNVEV (reference sequence). This CDR3 is 12 amino acids long. The CDR3 is CASSFNGDEQYF. CDR3 coding DNA: TGTGCCAGCAGTTTTAACGGGGACGAGCAGTACTTC.

This clonotype has more than one count but fewer than ten. This chain uses TRBV9 with TRBJ2-1; D is perhaps TRBD2 (6 bases). This CDR3 is built from 16 residues. The germline CDR1 and CDR2 sequences are SGDLS and YYNGEE. V was cut by 3 bases and J by 4 bases, with 17 bases left in between. For the CDR3, the DNA is TGTGCCAGCAGCGCCCTTGGTAGCGGAGGATACAATGAGCAGTTCTTC. Protein product: CASSALGSGGYNEQFF.

This clonotype occurred a few times. CDR3 bases: TGTGCCAGCAGCACTGGGCAGGGGAAACAAGAGACCCAGTACTTC. Amino acids: CASSTGQGKQETQYF. The chain joins TRBV7-9 to TRBJ2-5; D possibly corresponds to TRBD1 (6 bases). The V and J ends lost 5 bases and 2 bases respectively, with 15 bases between them. The CDR3 is 15 amino acids. The germline V gene has CDR1 SEHNR and CDR2 FQNEAQ (reference sequence).

This clonotype was detected only a few times. V usage is TRBV7-9 and J usage is TRBJ2-1; no clear D. Per germline, CDR1 SEHNR and CDR2 FQNEAQ (reference sequence). V was trimmed by 6 bases and J by 2 bases, leaving 11 bases between them. The CDR3 consists of 14 residues. The CDR3 sequence is CASRSPGPYNEQFF. The CDR3 DNA follows: TGTGCCAGCAGATCACCGGGCCCCTACAATGAGCAGTTCTTC.